The entry below describes one TCR beta chain. Time point reported: before trial treatment. Each donor was administered nivolumab, ipilimumab, aspirin, low-dose cyclophosphamide and low-dose radiotherapy. This sample stems from a study of low-dose radiotherapy and immunotherapy resistance in tumors. Study at large: Cyclophosphamide went in intravenously at 200 mg/m2 every two weeks, one day before radiation and immunotherapy.

V lost 7 bases, J lost 10 bases, and 26 bases lay in between. This CDR3 comprises 16 residues. CDR1 and CDR2 (germline): MDHEN, SYDVKM. Both TCRalpha and TCRbeta chains were reverse transcribed with V-gene-specific primers. A constant-region primer paired with the V-primer adapter amplified TCRs over about 19 PCR cycles. MiXCR was run by TCRdb on the reads, yielding one entry per CDR3 protein. The table has 100,000 or so distinct CDR3 sequences, more than 8% seen once. V and J are TRBV28 and TRBJ2-1, with D maybe TRBD1 (6 bases). The receptor was derived from a male donor with prostate cancer. The source was PBMCs, collected before treatment. CDR3 protein: CASIEEGSQGRYEQFF. CDR3 DNA: TGTGCCAGCATTGAAGAGGGCTCACAGGGTCGATACGAGCAGTTCTTC.